This T cell receptor beta chain was documented in a study of STAT5B mutations in CD4+ large granular lymphocyte leukemia. At the level of the study: Healthy donors showed HLA-associated enrichment of the CDR3 'QG' motif.

V dropped 4 bases and J dropped 3 bases, with 7 bases sitting between them. This CDR3 comprises 11 residues. Germline CDR1 reads SQVTM; CDR2 reads ANQGSEA. Buffy coats from healthy blood donors served as controls. This was a survey-level run. TCRdb's table, derived via immunoSEQ multiplex PCR, lists solely in-frame clones and lacks some. The repertoire includes approximately 32,000 clones, more than 70% of them detected once, and approximately 0.97% sits in the top ten. The J gene is TRBJ2-7, the V gene TRBV29-1; D call uncertain. The sequenced sample was CD4+ T cells from blood buffy coats. The receptor's source is a human donor in good health. Written as DNA, the CDR3 is TGCAGCGTTGTCCCGTACTACGAGCAGTACTTC. Translated: CSVVPYYEQYF.